The next 18 T cell receptor beta chains were all read from a single sample in a study of response to subunit inactivated influenza vaccine. TCRdb re-derived calls from the RT-PCR reads in MiXCR, one entry per CDR3 protein. The sample yields hundreds of thousands of distinct CDR3 sequences, over 25% seen once. The sample here was CD4+ T cells sorted from PBMCs, taken more than 4 days after vaccination. Every receptor here comes from a man aged 45 to 65 who received an inactivated influenza vaccine.

The rearrangement joins TRBV20-1 to TRBJ2-2; tentatively, D is TRBD1 (6 bases). The CDR3 sequence is 12 residues long. CDR1 DFQATT and CDR2 SNEGSKA come from the germline V gene (reference sequence). Trimming removed 6 bases from V and 6 bases from J, with 11 bases in between. CDR3 sequence reads: CSAPTGPGELFF. The CDR3 DNA sequence: TGCAGTGCCCCGACAGGTCCCGGGGAGCTGTTTTTT.

This clonotype was recorded a few times. The genes are TRBV5-1 and TRBJ2-3, with D perhaps TRBD2 (7 bases). V was pared by 6 bases and J by 5 bases, with 13 bases between. The germline V gene has CDR1 SGHRS and CDR2 YFSETQ. This CDR3 region has 13 residues. DNA of the CDR3: TGCGCCAGCAACGGGGGGCAGGTAGATACGCAGTATTTT. This encodes CASNGGQVDTQYF.

The chain couples TRBV12-3 or TRBV12-4 to TRBJ2-7, with D tentatively TRBD2 (5 bases). The V gene lost 6 bases and the J gene lost 2 bases, with 11 bases spanning the gap. The CDR3 length is 13 residues. The CDR3 sequence is CASRKRTAYEQYF. CDR3 in DNA: TGTGCCAGCAGAAAACGGACTGCCTACGAGCAGTACTTC.

The rearrangement joins TRBV11-2 to TRBJ2-1, with D possibly TRBD1 on 5 matching bases. The germline CDR1 and CDR2 sequences are SGHAT and FQNNGV. The CDR3 is 13 residues long. The V gene lost 3 bases and the J gene lost 12 bases, with 15 bases spanning the gap. CDR3 protein: CASSFNPRVGQFF. The CDR3, as DNA: TGTGCCAGCAGCTTCAACCCCAGGGTTGGGCAGTTCTTC.

This clonotype was detected a few times. V and J are TRBV6-1 and TRBJ2-3; D call uncertain. This CDR3 region has 14 residues. Germline CDR1 reads MNHNS; CDR2 reads SASEGT. The V end was cut by 5 bases, the J end by 2 bases, with 11 bases between. The CDR3 DNA follows: TGTGCCAGCAGTCCCTTACCGGACACAGATACGCAGTATTTT. Translated: CASSPLPDTDTQYF.

This clonotype was seen repeatedly, ten times or more. This chain uses TRBV12-3 or TRBV12-4 with TRBJ2-7; the D is unclear. CDR3 length: 13 residues. Trimming shortened V by 5 bases and J by 0 bases, and 8 bases separated the two germline ends. The CDR3 DNA sequence: TGTGCCAGCAGTCGTACCAGCTCCTACGAGCAGTACTTC. Residues: CASSRTSSYEQYF.

This clonotype was recorded at least ten times. CDR3 sequence (DNA): TGTGCCAGCAGCCGGGTGTCTGGGGCCAACGTCCTGACTTTC. This sequence encodes CASSRVSGANVLTF. V and J are TRBV5-5 and TRBJ2-6, with D hard to call. Germline lookup yields CDR1 SGHKS and CDR2 YYEKEE (reference sequence). Trimming left V 4 bases short and J 1 base short, with 6 bases between. The CDR3 runs to 14 residues. The full variable domain, rest sourced from reference TRBV5-5 and TRBJ2-6, is DAGVTQSPTHLIKTRGQQVTLRCSPISGHKSVSWYQQVLGQGPQFIFQYYEKEERGRGNFPDRFSARQFPNYSSELNVNALLLGDSALYLCASSRVSGANVLTFGAGSRLTVL.

CDR3: CASSLEGGLFEQYF. In nucleotides, the CDR3 is TGCGCCAGCAGCTTGGAAGGTGGTCTCTTCGAGCAGTACTTC. The chain is built from TRBV5-1 and TRBJ2-7; no firm D call. The V and J ends lost 0 bases and 6 bases respectively, with 13 bases between them. In germline, CDR1 is SGHRS, CDR2 YFSETQ. This CDR3 has 14 amino acids.

This sequence joins TRBV20-1 and TRBJ2-1; tentatively, D is TRBD1 (6 bases). Trimming cost V 7 bases and J 9 bases, with 13 bases left between them. CDR3 length: 11 residues. Germline lookup yields CDR1 DFQATT and CDR2 SNEGSKA (reference sequence). In DNA form, the CDR3 reads TGCAGTGGGCTACAGGGTGGTGAGCAGTTCTTC. Translating gives CSGLQGGEQFF.

This clonotype occurred a few times. The V and J genes are TRBV7-8 and TRBJ2-2; D is uncertain. Trimming took 2 bases from V and 0 from J, leaving 10 bases between them. Per germline, CDR1 SGHVS and CDR2 FQNEAQ. The CDR3 length is 16 residues. This CDR3 is CASSLTRFANTGELFF. CDR3 coding DNA: TGTGCCAGCAGCTTAACACGGTTTGCGAACACCGGGGAGCTGTTTTTT.

The chain carries TRBV29-1 and TRBJ1-2; D call uncertain. The germline V and J ends were trimmed by 6 bases and 4 bases, with 12 bases remaining between them. Germline CDR1 and CDR2: SQVTM and ANQGSEA. CDR3 length: 12 residues. The chain's CDR3 is CSVAGDLYGYTF. The CDR3 bases are TGCAGCGTCGCAGGAGACCTCTATGGCTACACCTTC.

This clonotype was seen ten or more times. This chain connects TRBV5-1 to TRBJ2-7; 9 bases are shared with TRBD1. The ends lost 5 bases at V and 1 base at J; junction bases unmatched: 4. The CDR3 runs to 14 residues. CDR1 and CDR2 (germline): SGHRS, YFSETQ. CDR3 residues: CASSSGTGSYEQYF. In DNA, the CDR3 is TGCGCCAGCAGTTCCGGGACAGGGTCCTACGAGCAGTACTTC.

This clonotype was observed a few times. V is TRBV4-3 and J is TRBJ2-2, with no clear D. Germline V gives CDR1 LGHNA, CDR2 YSLEER. This CDR3 spans 16 amino acids. The V and J ends lost 1 base and 0 bases respectively, with 9 bases between them. The CDR3 protein is CASSQGRLANTGELFF. CDR3 DNA sequence: TGCGCCAGCAGCCAAGGGCGCTTGGCGAACACCGGGGAGCTGTTTTTT.

The gene calls are TRBV3-1 and TRBJ2-7; maybe TRBD1 (5 bases). Germline CDR1 and CDR2: LGHDT and YNNKEL (reference sequence). Trimming took off 3 bases at V and 0 bases at J, with 9 bases between the two ends. This CDR3 region has 14 residues. CDR3 protein: CASSQRQSSYEQYF. The DNA for the CDR3 is TGTGCCAGCAGCCAGAGACAGAGCTCCTACGAGCAGTACTTC.

The V and J genes are TRBV7-9 and TRBJ2-5, with a tentative D call TRBD1 (5 bases). Trimming pared 6 bases from V and 5 bases from J, leaving 16 bases between. CDR1 and CDR2 (germline): SEHNR, FQNEAQ (reference sequence). The CDR3 consists of 14 residues. CDR3 nucleotide sequence: TGTGCCAGCAGTCGATTCGCAGGGTCTGAGACCCAGTACTTC. This gives the protein CASSRFAGSETQYF.

The chain has TRBV7-2 and TRBJ1-1; TRBD1 might be the D (5 bases). This CDR3 contains 13 residues. Germline CDR1 reads SGHTA; CDR2 reads FQGNSA. Trimming cost V 8 bases and J 1 base, with 11 bases left between them. Here the CDR3 reads CASRGPANTEAFF. CDR3 in DNA: TGTGCCAGCCGGGGCCCAGCGAACACTGAAGCTTTCTTT.

This clonotype appeared a few times. This chain joins TRBV6-2 or TRBV6-3 and TRBJ2-1; 9 bases agree with TRBD1. The V and J ends lost 5 bases and 7 bases, in that order; junction bases with no gene match: 9. Germline lookup yields CDR1 MNHEY and CDR2 SVGEGT. The CDR3 contains 15 residues. DNA of the CDR3: TGTGCCAGCAGTCCCACGGGACAGGGAAAGAATGAGCAGTTCTTC. Translated, it gives CASSPTGQGKNEQFF.

This clonotype was picked up a small number of times. The gene calls are TRBV3-1 and TRBJ2-7; 8 nucleotides match TRBD2. The J segment lost 3 bases and the V segment lost 4 bases, leaving 8 bases of the junction unmatched. This CDR3 comprises 15 residues. CDR1 and CDR2 (germline): LGHDT, YNNKEL (reference sequence). The CDR3 reads CASSPGGGRNYEQYF. The DNA of the CDR3 is TGTGCCAGCAGCCCCGGGGGGGGCCGAAACTACGAGCAGTACTTC.